This paragraph reports one T cell receptor (beta chain). Its antigen is unidentified. This record comes from a study of T-cell memory formation after mild COVID-19. Trimming took 5 bases from V and 3 from J, leaving 20 bases between them. Germline V gives CDR1 SGHNT, CDR2 YENEEA. CDR3 length equals 16 residues. Broader study findings: Pre-infection memory contained some responding clones, which suggested that cross-reactive memory had joined.

TCRdb processed the 5' RACE reads anew with MiXCR; each CDR3 protein has one entry. The sample comprises around 420,000 distinct CDR3 sequences, 24% of which are singletons, and 8.8% rests with the top ten. V gene TRBV11-3 combines with J gene TRBJ2-7; D is possibly TRBD1 or TRBD2 (5 bases each). The sequenced sample consisted of PBMCs or a T cell subset sorted from them (not recorded which). The TCR sequence derives from an adult woman who had mild COVID-19 (a few samples of this study predate the infection). Cell type and time point are not known. The CDR3 loop is CASSPWGSPSRYEQYF. As DNA, the CDR3 is TGTGCCAGCAGCCCCTGGGGGTCCCCTAGCCGCTACGAGCAGTACTTC.